This T cell receptor (beta chain) was documented in a study of cytomegalovirus exposure and HLA in healthy donors. Findings and limits, study-wide: A later analysis reportedly identified an Asian-associated ancestry cluster as carrying fewer N-insertions than the approximately 640-donor mean. Most likely, a cluster of highly shared sequence variants arose as a sequencing artifact. Later, TCR association rates were found to vary by HLA locus, highest for DRB1 and lowest for HLA-C. Data from an earlier analysis indicated that most TCR beta V segments were productive either about 90% or about 30% of the time.

PCR primers comprised 60 Vbeta and 13 Jbeta primers. The data were produced by immunoSEQ multiplex PCR, yet TCRdb's version contains in-frame clones alone and is incomplete. The sample carries about 190,000 clones, more than 75% recorded once. CDR3 length: 12 amino acids. Germline V gene data show CDR1 as SEHNR and CDR2 as FQNEAQ (reference sequence). Notes on this clone: The antigen is not known. Relative to the germline gene, one junction end is altered; a read error may explain this.

The receptor was derived from a woman under 30 in good health and CMV-seronegative. The sample was PBMCs. V and J are TRBV7-9 and TRBJ1-1, with no clear D. CDR3 in DNA: TGTTCCAGCAACTCACTAGGCACTGAAGCTTTCTTT. It is translated as CSSNSLGTEAFF.